This record looks at one T cell receptor beta chain sequence and its context. These data come from a study of shared clonotypes between healthy human individuals. Data came from immunoSEQ multiplex PCR; TCRdb stores just in-frame clones and leaves some out. Of about 1 million clones in the sample, around 74% were seen once. The CDR3 is 12 residues long. Germline lookup yields CDR1 MNHEY and CDR2 SVGAGI. V dropped 5 bases and J dropped 6 bases, with 11 bases sitting between them. The sequence came from a man younger than 30 in good health. Sequences were obtained from memory CD4+ T cells sorted from blood. As for subset: CD45RA-negative fraction. The gene calls are TRBV6-5 and TRBJ2-7, with D possibly being TRBD1 (6 bases). As DNA, the CDR3 is TGTGCCAGCAGTCCACAGGGTACCGAGCAGTACTTC. Translating gives CASSPQGTEQYF.